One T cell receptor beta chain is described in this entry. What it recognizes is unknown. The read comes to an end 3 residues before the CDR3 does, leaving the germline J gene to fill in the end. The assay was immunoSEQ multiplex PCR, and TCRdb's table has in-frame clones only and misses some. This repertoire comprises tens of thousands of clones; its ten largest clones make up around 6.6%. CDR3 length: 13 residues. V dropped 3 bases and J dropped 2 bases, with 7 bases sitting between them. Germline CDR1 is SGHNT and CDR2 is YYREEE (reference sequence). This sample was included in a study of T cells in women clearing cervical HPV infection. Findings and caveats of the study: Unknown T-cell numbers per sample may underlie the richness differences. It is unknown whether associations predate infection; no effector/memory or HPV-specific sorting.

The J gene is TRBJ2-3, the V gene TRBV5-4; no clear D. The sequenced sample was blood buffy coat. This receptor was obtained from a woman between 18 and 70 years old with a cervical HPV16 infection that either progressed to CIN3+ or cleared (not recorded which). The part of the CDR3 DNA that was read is TGTGCCAGCAGCTCCGACTTCACAGATACG. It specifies CASSSDFTDT. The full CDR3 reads CASSSDFTDTQYF.